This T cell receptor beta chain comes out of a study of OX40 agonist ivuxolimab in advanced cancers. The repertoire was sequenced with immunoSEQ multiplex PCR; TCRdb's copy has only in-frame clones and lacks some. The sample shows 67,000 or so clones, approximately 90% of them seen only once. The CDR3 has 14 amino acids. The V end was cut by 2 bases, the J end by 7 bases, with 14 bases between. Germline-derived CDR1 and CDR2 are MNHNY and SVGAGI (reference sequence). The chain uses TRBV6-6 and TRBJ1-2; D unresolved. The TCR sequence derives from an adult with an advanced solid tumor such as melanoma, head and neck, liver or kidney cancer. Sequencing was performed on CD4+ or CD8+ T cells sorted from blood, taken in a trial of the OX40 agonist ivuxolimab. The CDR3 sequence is CASSYDGSGGGYTF. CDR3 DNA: TGTGCCAGCAGTTACGACGGCTCGGGAGGTGGCTACACCTTC.